This T cell receptor beta chain stems from a study of cytomegalovirus exposure and HLA in healthy donors. Per the germline V gene, CDR1 is GTSNPN and CDR2 is SVGIG (reference sequence). J was trimmed by 3 bases and V by 0 bases; bases with no gene match: 4. This CDR3 comprises 14 residues. The study ran its PCR with 60 Vbeta and 13 Jbeta primers. Repertoires were generated with immunoSEQ multiplex PCR, while TCRdb's copy carries only in-frame clones and drops some. The sample consists of some 140,000 clones, about 80% of them appearing once. J is TRBJ1-2 and V is TRBV30, with 7 bases fitting TRBD1. The sequencing sample was made of PBMCs. This clonotype was sampled from a man aged 30 to 39 in good health and CMV-seronegative. The CDR3 region has the DNA TGTGCCTGGAGTGTTGATCAGGGGGACTATGGCTACACCTTC. It is translated as CAWSVDQGDYGYTF.